This passage covers 21 T cell receptor beta chains from one sample sequenced in a study of T cells after yellow fever vaccination. A single record per CDR3 protein comes from TCRdb applying MiXCR to the 5' RACE reads. The table includes roughly 520,000 distinct CDR3 sequences, about a fifth detected once. Sequences were derived from PBMCs, sampled approximately 22 days after the first yellow fever vaccination. The receptors shown here come from a man aged 18 to 29 who received the YFV17D yellow fever vaccine.

The sample holds many counts of this clonotype. V usage is TRBV15 and J usage is TRBJ2-1; 12 bases are shared with TRBD2. Trimming cost V 5 bases and J 10 bases; bases outside gene matches: 15. From germline, CDR1 is LNHNV and CDR2 YYDKDF (reference sequence). This CDR3 has 17 residues. CDR3 nucleotide sequence: TGTGCCACCAGCGGCGGACTAGCGGGGAGATCCAATAGCGAGCAGTTCTTC. Translation: CATSGGLAGRSNSEQFF. Complete variable domain (other parts from reference TRBV15 and TRBJ2-1): DAMVIQNPRYQVTQFGKPVTLSCSQTLNHNVMYWYQQKSSQAPKLLFHYYDKDFNNEADTPDNFQSRRPNTSFCFLDIRSPGLGDTAMYLCATSGGLAGRSNSEQFFGPGTRLTVL.

The rearrangement links TRBV20-1 to TRBJ1-1; 7 bases are shared with TRBD1. J lost 0 bases, V lost 5 bases, and 6 bases had no gene match. The CDR3 spans 14 residues. Germline values: CDR1 DFQATT, CDR2 SNEGSKA (reference sequence). In DNA, the CDR3 is TGCAGTGCTGAGAACAGGGGAATGAACACTGAAGCTTTCTTT. This gives the protein CSAENRGMNTEAFF.

This chain uses TRBV7-3 with TRBJ1-2, with D maybe TRBD1 (6 bases). CDR1 and CDR2 (germline): SGHTA, FQGTGA. The CDR3 loop spans 15 amino acids. Trimming left V 4 bases short and J 5 bases short, with 17 bases between. CDR3 protein: CASSSGPGASYGYTF. For the CDR3, the DNA is TGTGCCAGCAGCTCAGGGCCGGGGGCGTCATATGGCTACACCTTC.

This clonotype was found a few times. The chain couples TRBV20-1 to TRBJ2-7; 9 nucleotides match TRBD1. The CDR3 consists of 16 residues. Germline trimming cut 1 base from V and 2 bases from J; bases unmatched to any gene: 9. The V gene's germline CDR1 is DFQATT and CDR2 SNEGSKA (reference sequence). Here the CDR3 DNA reads TGCAGTGCTAGAGGGTCCGGGACAGGGTCCCCCTACGAGCAGTACTTC. Protein: CSARGSGTGSPYEQYF.

The chain links TRBV7-8 to TRBJ1-1, with no clear D. The V end lost 1 base, the J end lost 0 bases, and 9 bases lay between the germline ends. This CDR3 contains 15 residues. CDR1 and CDR2 from the germline V gene are SGHVS and FQNEAQ. CDR3 region: CASSLVETLNTEAFF. Written as DNA, the CDR3 is TGTGCCAGCAGCTTAGTTGAGACCCTGAACACTGAAGCTTTCTTT. Based on the CDR3 plus reference TRBV7-8 and TRBJ1-1, the full variable domain is GAGVSQSPRYKVAKRGQDVALRCDPISGHVSLFWYQQALGQGPEFLTYFQNEAQLDKSGLPSDRFFAERPEGSVSTLKIQRTQQEDSAVYLCASSLVETLNTEAFFGQGTRLTVV.

This clonotype has more than one count but fewer than ten. The chain is built from TRBV10-3 and TRBJ1-2; D unresolved. V lost 8 bases, J lost 7 bases, and 11 bases lay in between. The CDR3 is 11 amino acids. The germline gives CDR1 ENHRY, CDR2 SYGVKD. The CDR3 here is CAISLLGGYTF. CDR3 bases: TGTGCCATCTCCCTCCTCGGTGGCTACACCTTC.

The chain couples TRBV4-1 to TRBJ2-3; 8 positions match TRBD2. Trimming cost V 4 bases and J 3 bases; bases outside gene matches: 6. Germline V gene data show CDR1 as MGHRA and CDR2 as YSYEKL. This CDR3 is built from 15 residues. The CDR3 nucleotides are TGCGCCAGCAGCCCTGGGCCTAGCGGGACAGATACGCAGTATTTT. Translated: CASSPGPSGTDTQYF.

The rearrangement joins TRBV20-1 to TRBJ1-5; no clear D. V was trimmed by 0 bases and J by 0 bases, leaving 6 bases between them. The CDR3 spans 14 residues. The germline V gene encodes CDR1 DFQATT and CDR2 SNEGSKA (reference sequence). In DNA form, the CDR3 reads TGCAGTGCTAGAGACAGTTATAGCAATCAGCCCCAGCATTTT. Protein product: CSARDSYSNQPQHF.

There are many counts of this clonotype. The CDR3 reads CSASQGPGQPQHF. Written as DNA, the CDR3 is TGCAGTGCTTCACAGGGTCCGGGCCAGCCCCAGCATTTT. This chain joins TRBV20-1 and TRBJ1-5, with D maybe TRBD1 (6 bases). Looked up from germline, CDR1 is DFQATT and CDR2 is SNEGSKA (reference sequence). CDR3 length equals 13 residues. With 5 bases removed from V and 7 bases from J, the gap between germline ends came to 15 bases.

As regards this clonotype: A junction boundary mismatches the germline segment, possibly from a read error. The CDR3 coding sequence is TGTGCCTGCAGCAATGGCCTGGAAGAGACCCAGTACTTC. Its protein is CACSNGLEETQYF. V usage is TRBV7-3 and J usage is TRBJ2-5; D ambiguous. Per the germline V gene, CDR1 is SGHTA and CDR2 is FQGTGA. The CDR3 runs 13 residues.

The chain has TRBV10-3 and TRBJ2-7; no reliable D call. This CDR3 region has 12 residues. Germline lookup yields CDR1 ENHRY and CDR2 SYGVKD. The germline V and J ends were trimmed by 2 bases and 3 bases, with 5 bases remaining between them. The CDR3 DNA reads as TGTGCCATCAGTGAGGGTTTCTACGAGCAGTACTTC. The encoded protein is CAISEGFYEQYF.

This sequence joins TRBV6-1 and TRBJ2-7; D is possibly TRBD1 (6 bases). The CDR3 has 13 residues. Germline V gene lookup returns CDR1 MNHNS and CDR2 SASEGT. V lost 8 bases, J lost 1 base, and 12 bases lay in between. CDR3 sequence (DNA): TGTGCCAGCCAGGGACACCAGTCCTACGAGCAGTACTTC. Translating it yields CASQGHQSYEQYF.

The chain recombines TRBV27 with TRBJ2-7, with 8 nucleotides matching TRBD1. Germline loops: CDR1 MNHEY, CDR2 SMNVEV (reference sequence). The CDR3 extends over 15 amino acids. V was clipped by 5 bases and J by 7 bases; unmatched bases: 13. The CDR3 coding sequence is TGTGCCAGCAGTCCAGGGGGCGTGCGAGAGGCAGAGCAGTACTTC. This translates into CASSPGGVREAEQYF.

This clonotype has just a few counts. The chain combines TRBV4-1 with TRBJ2-3, with D possibly being TRBD2 (7 bases). Germline assignment: CDR1 MGHRA and CDR2 YSYEKL. Trimming shortened V by 0 bases and J by 0 bases, and 19 bases separated the two germline ends. The CDR3 loop spans 19 amino acids. CDR3 bases: TGCGCCAGCAGCCAAGAAGCTGCTGAAAGGGGGGGAAGCACAGATACGCAGTATTTT. It is translated as CASSQEAAERGGSTDTQYF.

The chain joins TRBV12-5 to TRBJ2-6; D is unresolved. V was trimmed by 0 bases and J by 2 bases, leaving 5 bases between them. In germline, CDR1 is LGHNT, CDR2 FRNRAP. The CDR3 contains 15 residues. Here the CDR3 reads CASGLVTAGANVLTF. CDR3 DNA sequence: TGTGCTAGTGGTTTGGTCACAGCTGGGGCCAACGTCCTGACTTTC.

The chain has TRBV7-9 and TRBJ2-1; D gene ambiguous. This CDR3 contains 14 residues. In germline, CDR1 is SEHNR, CDR2 FQNEAQ (reference sequence). Trimming removed 3 bases at V and 8 bases at J, with 14 bases between. CDR3 amino acids: CASSLDPPGYEQFF. The CDR3 DNA is TGTGCCAGCAGCTTGGACCCTCCAGGCTATGAGCAGTTCTTC.

V is TRBV12-3 or TRBV12-4 and J is TRBJ1-6, with D maybe TRBD1 (6 bases). The CDR3 extends over 13 amino acids. V shed 8 bases and J shed 9 bases, with 14 bases lying between them. CDR3 amino acids: CASWAGAGSPLHF. The CDR3 region has the DNA TGTGCCAGCTGGGCAGGGGCTGGTTCACCCCTCCACTTT.

There are a few counts of this clonotype. The chain employs TRBV4-2 and TRBJ2-3, with D hard to call. The length of the CDR3 is 15 residues. V lost 5 bases and J 2 bases, leaving 14 bases between the germline ends. The germline V gene has CDR1 LGHNA and CDR2 YNFKEQ. In nucleotides, the CDR3 is TGTGCCAGCAGCTACGACATGAAATCCACAGATACGCAGTATTTT. Protein: CASSYDMKSTDTQYF.

V and J are TRBV6-6 and TRBJ1-2; D uncertain. Germline V CDR1 and CDR2: MNHNY, SVGAGI (reference sequence). Trimming took 7 bases from V and 8 from J, leaving 17 bases between them. The CDR3 totals 13 residues. The CDR3 is CASIGVLFGGYTF. The DNA of the CDR3 is TGTGCCAGCATCGGGGTACTTTTTGGGGGCTACACCTTC.

This chain connects TRBV2 to TRBJ1-4; D unresolved. The germline V gene encodes CDR1 SNHLY and CDR2 FYNNEI. Trimming took off 2 bases at V and 0 bases at J, with 4 bases between the two ends. CDR3 size: 14 residues. The DNA of the CDR3 is TGTGCCAGCAGTGAAACGCCAACTAATGAAAAACTGTTTTTT. Protein sequence: CASSETPTNEKLFF.

The chain joins TRBV20-1 to TRBJ2-1; D ambiguous. V lost 3 bases and J lost 8, with 11 bases in between. This CDR3 comprises 12 residues. Germline V gene data show CDR1 as DFQATT and CDR2 as SNEGSKA (reference sequence). As DNA, the CDR3 is TGCAGTGCTAGGTACAGCTCCGATGAGCAGTTCTTC. Translated: CSARYSSDEQFF.